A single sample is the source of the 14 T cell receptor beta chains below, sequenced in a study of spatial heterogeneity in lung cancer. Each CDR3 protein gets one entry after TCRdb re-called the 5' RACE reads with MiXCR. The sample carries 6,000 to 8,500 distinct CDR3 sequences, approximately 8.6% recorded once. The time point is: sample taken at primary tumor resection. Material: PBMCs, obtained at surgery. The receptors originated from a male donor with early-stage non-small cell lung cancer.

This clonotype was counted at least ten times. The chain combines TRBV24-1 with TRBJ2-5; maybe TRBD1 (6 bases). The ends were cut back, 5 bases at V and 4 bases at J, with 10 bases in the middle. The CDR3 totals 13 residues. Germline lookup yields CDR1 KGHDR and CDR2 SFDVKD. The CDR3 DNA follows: TGTGCCACCAGTGGGCAGGGGATAGAGACCCAGTACTTC. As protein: CATSGQGIETQYF.

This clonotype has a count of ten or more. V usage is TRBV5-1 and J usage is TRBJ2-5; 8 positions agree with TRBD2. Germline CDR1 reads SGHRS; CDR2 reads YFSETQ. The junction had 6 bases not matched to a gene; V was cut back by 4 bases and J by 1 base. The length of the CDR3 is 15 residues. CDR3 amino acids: CASSIQAGAQETQYF. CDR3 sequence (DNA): TGCGCCAGCAGCATCCAAGCGGGGGCCCAAGAGACCCAGTACTTC. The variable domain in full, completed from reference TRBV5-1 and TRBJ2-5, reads KAGVTQTPRYLIKTRGQQVTLSCSPISGHRSVSWYQQTPGQGLQFLFEYFSETQRNKGNFPGRFSGRQFSNSRSEMNVSTLELGDSALYLCASSIQAGAQETQYFGPGTRLLVL.

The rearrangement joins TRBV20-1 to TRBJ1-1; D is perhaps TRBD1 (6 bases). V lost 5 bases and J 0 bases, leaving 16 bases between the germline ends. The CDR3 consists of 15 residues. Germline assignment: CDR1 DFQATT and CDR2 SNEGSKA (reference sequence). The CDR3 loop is CSAGLAGTLNTEAFF. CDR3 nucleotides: TGCAGTGCTGGGCTAGCCGGGACACTGAACACTGAAGCTTTCTTT.

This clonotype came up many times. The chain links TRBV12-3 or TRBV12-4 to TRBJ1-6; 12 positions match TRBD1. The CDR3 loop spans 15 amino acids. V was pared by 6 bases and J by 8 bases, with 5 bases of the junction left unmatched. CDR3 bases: TGTGCCAGCAGAGGGACAGGGGGCATTTATTCACCCCTCCACTTT. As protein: CASRGTGGIYSPLHF.

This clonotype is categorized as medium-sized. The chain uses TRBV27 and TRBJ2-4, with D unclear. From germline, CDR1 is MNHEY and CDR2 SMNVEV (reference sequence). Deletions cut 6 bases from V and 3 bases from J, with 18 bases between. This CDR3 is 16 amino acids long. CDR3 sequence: CASSLGTGLGKNIQYF. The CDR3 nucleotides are TGTGCCAGCAGCTTGGGAACCGGGCTAGGCAAAAACATTCAGTACTTC.

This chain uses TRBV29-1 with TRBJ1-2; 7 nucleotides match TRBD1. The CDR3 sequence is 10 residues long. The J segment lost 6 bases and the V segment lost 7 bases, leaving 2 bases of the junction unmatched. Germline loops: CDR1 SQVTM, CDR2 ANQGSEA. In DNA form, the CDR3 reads TGCAGCGGGGACAGAGATGGCTACACCTTC. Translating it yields CSGDRDGYTF. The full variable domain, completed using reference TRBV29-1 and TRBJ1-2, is SAVISQKPSRDICQRGTSLTIQCQVDSQVTMMFWYRQQPGQSLTLIATANQGSEATYESGFVIDKFPISRPNLTFSTLTVSNMSPEDSSIYLCSGDRDGYTFGSGTRLTVV.

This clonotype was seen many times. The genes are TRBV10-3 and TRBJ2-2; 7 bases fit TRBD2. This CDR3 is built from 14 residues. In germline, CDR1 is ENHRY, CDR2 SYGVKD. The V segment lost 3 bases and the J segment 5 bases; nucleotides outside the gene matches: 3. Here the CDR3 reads CAISDGLVTGELFF. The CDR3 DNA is TGTGCCATCAGTGATGGACTAGTGACCGGGGAGCTGTTTTTT.

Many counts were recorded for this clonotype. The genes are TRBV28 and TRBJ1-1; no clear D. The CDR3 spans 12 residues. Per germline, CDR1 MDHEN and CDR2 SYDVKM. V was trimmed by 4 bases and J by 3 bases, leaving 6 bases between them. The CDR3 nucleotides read TGTGCCAGCAGTTCCTCCGACACTGAAGCTTTCTTT. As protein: CASSSSDTEAFF.

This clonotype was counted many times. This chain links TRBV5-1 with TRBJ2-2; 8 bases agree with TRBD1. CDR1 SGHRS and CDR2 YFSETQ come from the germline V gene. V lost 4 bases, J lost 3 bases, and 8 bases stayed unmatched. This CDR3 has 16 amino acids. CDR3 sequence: CASSPADRGYTGELFF. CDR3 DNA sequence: TGCGCCAGCAGCCCAGCAGACAGGGGATACACCGGGGAGCTGTTTTTT.

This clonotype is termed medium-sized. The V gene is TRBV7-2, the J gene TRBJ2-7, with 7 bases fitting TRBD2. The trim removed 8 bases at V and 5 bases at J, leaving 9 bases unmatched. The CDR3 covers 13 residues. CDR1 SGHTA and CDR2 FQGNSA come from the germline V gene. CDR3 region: CASRAASGNEQYF. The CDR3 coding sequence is TGTGCCAGCCGCGCGGCTAGCGGAAACGAGCAGTACTTC.

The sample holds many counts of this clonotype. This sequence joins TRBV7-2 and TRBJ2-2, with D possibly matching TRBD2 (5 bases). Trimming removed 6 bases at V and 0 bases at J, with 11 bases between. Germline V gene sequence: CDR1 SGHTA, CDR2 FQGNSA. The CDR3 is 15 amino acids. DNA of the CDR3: TGTGCCAGCAGAGAGAGCGGTACGAACACCGGGGAGCTGTTTTTT. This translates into CASRESGTNTGELFF.

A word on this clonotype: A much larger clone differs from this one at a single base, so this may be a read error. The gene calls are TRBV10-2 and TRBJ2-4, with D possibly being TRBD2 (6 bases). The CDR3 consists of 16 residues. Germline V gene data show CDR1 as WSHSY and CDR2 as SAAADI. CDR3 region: CASSEWGESAKSIQYF. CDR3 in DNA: TGCGCCAGCAGTGAATGGGGGGAATCAGCCAAAAGCATTCAGTACTTC.

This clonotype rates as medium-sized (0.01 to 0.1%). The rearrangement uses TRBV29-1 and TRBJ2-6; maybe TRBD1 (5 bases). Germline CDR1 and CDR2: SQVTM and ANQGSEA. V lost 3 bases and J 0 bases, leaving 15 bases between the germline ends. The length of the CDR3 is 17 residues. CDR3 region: CSVEGADSPSGANVLTF. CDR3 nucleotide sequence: TGCAGCGTTGAGGGCGCCGACAGCCCCTCTGGGGCCAACGTCCTGACTTTC.

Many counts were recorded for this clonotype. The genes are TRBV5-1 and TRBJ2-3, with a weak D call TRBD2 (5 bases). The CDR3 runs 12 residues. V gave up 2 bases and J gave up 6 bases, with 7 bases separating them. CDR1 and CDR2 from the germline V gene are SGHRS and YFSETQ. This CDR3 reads CASSFSGDTQYF. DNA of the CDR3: TGCGCCAGCAGCTTTTCGGGGGATACGCAGTATTTT.